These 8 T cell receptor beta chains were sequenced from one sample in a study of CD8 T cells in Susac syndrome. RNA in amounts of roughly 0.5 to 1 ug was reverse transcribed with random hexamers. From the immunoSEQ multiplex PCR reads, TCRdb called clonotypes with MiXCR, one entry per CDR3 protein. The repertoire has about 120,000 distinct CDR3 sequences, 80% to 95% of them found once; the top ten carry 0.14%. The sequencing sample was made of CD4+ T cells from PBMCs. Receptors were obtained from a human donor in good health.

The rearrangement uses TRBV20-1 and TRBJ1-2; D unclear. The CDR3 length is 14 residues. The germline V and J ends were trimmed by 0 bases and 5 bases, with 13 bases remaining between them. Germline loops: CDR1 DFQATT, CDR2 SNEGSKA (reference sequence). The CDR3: CSARERLSGYGYTF. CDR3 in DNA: TGCAGTGCTAGAGAACGGTTATCTGGGTATGGCTACACCTTC.

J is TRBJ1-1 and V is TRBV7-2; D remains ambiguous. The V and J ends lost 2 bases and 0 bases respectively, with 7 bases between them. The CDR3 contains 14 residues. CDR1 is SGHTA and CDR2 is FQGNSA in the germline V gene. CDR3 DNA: TGTGCCAGCAGCTTAATGGAGTTGAACACTGAAGCTTTCTTT. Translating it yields CASSLMELNTEAFF.

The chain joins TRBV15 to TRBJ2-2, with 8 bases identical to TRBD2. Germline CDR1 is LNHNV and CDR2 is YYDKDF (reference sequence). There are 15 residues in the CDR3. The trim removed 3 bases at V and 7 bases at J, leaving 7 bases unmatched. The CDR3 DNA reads TGTGCCACCAGCAGGGCCGGGACTAGAGGCGGGGAGCTGTTTTTT. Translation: CATSRAGTRGGELFF.

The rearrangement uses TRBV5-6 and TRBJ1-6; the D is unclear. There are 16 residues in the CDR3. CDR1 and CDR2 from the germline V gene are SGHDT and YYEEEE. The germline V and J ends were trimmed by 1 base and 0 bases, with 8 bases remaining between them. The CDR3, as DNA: TGTGCCAGCAGCTTGATCCCCAGCTCCTATAATTCACCCCTCCACTTT. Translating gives CASSLIPSSYNSPLHF.

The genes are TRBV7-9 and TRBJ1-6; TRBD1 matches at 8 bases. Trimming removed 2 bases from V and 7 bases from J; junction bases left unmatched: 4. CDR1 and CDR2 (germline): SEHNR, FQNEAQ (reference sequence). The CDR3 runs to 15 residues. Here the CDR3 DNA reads TGTGCCAGCAGCTTAACGGACAGGGTAAATTCACCCCTCCACTTT. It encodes CASSLTDRVNSPLHF.

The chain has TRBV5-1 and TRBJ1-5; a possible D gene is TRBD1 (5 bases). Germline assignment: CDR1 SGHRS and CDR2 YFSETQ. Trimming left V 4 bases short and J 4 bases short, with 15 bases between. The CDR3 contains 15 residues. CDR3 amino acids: CASSPGTSRNQPQHF. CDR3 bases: TGCGCCAGCAGCCCCGGGACTTCTCGGAATCAGCCCCAGCATTTT.

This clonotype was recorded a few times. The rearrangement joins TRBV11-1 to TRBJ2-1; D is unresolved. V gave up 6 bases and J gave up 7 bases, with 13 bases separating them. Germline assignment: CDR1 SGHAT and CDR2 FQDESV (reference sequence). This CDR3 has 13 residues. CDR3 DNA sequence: TGTGCCAGCAGGGGTCGTATAGAGAATGAGCAGTTCTTC. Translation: CASRGRIENEQFF.

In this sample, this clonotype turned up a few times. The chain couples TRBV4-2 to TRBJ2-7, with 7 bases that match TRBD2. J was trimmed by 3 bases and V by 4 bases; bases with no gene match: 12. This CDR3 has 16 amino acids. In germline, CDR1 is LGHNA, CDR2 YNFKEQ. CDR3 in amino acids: CASSLIRGESSYEQYF. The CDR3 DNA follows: TGTGCCAGCAGCCTTATTCGGGGGGAATCGAGCTACGAGCAGTACTTC.